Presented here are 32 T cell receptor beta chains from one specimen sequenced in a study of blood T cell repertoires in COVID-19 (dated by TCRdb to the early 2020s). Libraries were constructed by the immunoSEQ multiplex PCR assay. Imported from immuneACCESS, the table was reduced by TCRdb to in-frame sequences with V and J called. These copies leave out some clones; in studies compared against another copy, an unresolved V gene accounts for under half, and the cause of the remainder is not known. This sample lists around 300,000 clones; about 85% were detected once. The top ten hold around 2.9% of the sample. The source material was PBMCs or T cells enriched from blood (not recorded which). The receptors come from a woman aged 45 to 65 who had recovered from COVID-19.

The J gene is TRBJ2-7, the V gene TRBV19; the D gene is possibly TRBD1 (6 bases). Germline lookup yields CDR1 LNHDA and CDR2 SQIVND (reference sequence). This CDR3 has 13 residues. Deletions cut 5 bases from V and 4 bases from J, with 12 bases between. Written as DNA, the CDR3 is TGTGCCAGTAGTCGGACAGTGGCTTACGAGCAGTACTTC. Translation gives CASSRTVAYEQYF.

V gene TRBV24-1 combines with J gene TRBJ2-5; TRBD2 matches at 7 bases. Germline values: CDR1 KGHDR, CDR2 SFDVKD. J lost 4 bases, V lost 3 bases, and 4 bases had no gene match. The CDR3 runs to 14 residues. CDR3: CATSDPGLTETQYF. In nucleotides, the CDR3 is TGTGCCACCAGTGATCCGGGACTAACAGAGACCCAGTACTTC.

The CDR3 nucleotides are TGTGCCGGAAGACAGGGGTTCGATAATTCACCCCTCCACTTT. This codes for CAGRQGFDNSPLHF. The V call is TRBV28, the J call TRBJ1-6; TRBD1 agrees at 8 bases. Germline CDR1 reads MDHEN; CDR2 reads SYDVKM. Trimming took 11 bases from V and 5 from J; bases not matched to a gene: 8. The CDR3 totals 14 residues.

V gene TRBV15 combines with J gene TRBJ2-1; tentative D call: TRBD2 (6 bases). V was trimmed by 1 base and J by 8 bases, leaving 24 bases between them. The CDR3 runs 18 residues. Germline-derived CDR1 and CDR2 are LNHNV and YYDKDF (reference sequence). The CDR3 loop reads CATSRGHSAGMLGDEQFF. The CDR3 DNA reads TGTGCCACCAGCAGAGGCCATTCAGCGGGCATGCTTGGGGATGAGCAGTTCTTC.

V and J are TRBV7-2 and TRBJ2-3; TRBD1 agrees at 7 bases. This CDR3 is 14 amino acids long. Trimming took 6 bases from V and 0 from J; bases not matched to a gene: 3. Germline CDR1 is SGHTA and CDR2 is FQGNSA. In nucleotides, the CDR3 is TGTGCCAGCAGGATAGGGGGCAGCACAGATACGCAGTATTTT. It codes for CASRIGGSTDTQYF.

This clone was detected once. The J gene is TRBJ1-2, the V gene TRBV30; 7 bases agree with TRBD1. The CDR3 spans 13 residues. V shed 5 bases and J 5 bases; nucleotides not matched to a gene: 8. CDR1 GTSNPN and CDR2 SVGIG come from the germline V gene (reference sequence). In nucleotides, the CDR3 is TGTGCCTGGGGACCGAGGGGGCCGTATGGCTACACCTTC. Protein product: CAWGPRGPYGYTF.

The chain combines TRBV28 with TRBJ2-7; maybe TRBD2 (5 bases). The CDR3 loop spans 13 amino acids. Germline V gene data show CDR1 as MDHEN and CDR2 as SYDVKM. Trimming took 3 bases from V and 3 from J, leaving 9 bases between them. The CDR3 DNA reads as TGTGCCAGCAGTTTCGAGGGCCGCTACGAGCAGTACTTC. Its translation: CASSFEGRYEQYF.

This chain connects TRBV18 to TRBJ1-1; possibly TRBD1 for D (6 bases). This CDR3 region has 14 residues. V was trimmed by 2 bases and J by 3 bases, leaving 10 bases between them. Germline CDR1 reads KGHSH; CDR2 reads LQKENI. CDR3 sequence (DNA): TGTGCCAGCTCACCAGGGCAGGGGTACACTGAAGCTTTCTTT. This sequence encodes CASSPGQGYTEAFF.

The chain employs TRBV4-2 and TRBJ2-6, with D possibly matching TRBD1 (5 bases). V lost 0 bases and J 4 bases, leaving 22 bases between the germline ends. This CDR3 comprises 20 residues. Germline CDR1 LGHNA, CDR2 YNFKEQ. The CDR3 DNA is TGTGCCAGCAGCCAAGAGAAGGGATGGGCAGGGCGATCCGGGGCCAACGTCCTGACTTTC. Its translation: CASSQEKGWAGRSGANVLTF.

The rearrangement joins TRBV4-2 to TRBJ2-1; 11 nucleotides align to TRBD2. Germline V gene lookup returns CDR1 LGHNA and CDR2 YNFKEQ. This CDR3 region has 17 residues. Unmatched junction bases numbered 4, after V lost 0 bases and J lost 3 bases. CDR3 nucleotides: TGTGCCAGCAGCCAAGATGTCCTAGCGGGAGGCTACAATGAGCAGTTCTTC. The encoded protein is CASSQDVLAGGYNEQFF.

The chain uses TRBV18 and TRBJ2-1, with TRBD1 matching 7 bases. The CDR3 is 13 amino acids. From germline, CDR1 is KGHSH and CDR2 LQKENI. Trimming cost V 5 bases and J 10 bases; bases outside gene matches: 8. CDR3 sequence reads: CASSSGQELEQFF. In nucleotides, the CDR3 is TGTGCCAGCTCATCCGGACAGGAGCTAGAGCAGTTCTTC. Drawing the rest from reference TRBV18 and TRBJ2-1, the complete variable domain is NAGVMQNPRHLVRRRGQEARLRCSPMKGHSHVYWYRQLPEEGLKFMVYLQKENIIDESGMPKERFSAEFPKEGPSILRIQQVVRGDSAAYFCASSSGQELEQFFGPGTRLTVL.

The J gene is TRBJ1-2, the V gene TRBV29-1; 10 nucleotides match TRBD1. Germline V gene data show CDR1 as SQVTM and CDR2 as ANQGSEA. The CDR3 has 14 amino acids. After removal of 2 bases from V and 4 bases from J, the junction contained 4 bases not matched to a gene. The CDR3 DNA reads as TGCAGCGTTGAAAGACAGGGGGCGGTCTATGGCTACACCTTC. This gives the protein CSVERQGAVYGYTF.

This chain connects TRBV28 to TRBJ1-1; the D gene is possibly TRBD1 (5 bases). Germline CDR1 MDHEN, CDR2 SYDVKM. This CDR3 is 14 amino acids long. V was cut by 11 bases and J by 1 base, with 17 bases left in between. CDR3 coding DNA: TGTGCCGGACGCGGCGGGACCGCGAACACTGAAGCTTTCTTT. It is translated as CAGRGGTANTEAFF.

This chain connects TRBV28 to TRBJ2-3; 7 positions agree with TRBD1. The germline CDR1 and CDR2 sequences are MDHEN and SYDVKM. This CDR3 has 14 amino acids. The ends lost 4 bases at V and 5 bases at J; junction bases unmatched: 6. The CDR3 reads CASSWNRGIDTQYF. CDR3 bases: TGTGCCAGCAGTTGGAACAGGGGCATAGATACGCAGTATTTT. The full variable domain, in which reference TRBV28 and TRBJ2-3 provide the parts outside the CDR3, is DVKVTQSSRYLVKRTGEKVFLECVQDMDHENMFWYRQDPGLGLRLIYFSYDVKMKEKGDIPEGYSVSREKKERFSLILESASTNQTSMYLCASSWNRGIDTQYFGPGTRLTVL.

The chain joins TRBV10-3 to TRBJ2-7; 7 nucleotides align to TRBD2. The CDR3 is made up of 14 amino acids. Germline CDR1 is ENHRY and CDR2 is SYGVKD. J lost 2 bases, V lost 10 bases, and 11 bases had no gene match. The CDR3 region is CATKGLAAPYEQYF. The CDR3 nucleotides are TGTGCCACCAAGGGGCTAGCGGCGCCCTACGAGCAGTACTTC.

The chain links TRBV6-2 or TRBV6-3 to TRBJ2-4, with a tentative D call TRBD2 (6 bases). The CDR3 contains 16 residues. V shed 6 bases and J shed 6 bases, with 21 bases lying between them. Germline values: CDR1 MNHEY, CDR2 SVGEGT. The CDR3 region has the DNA TGTGCCAGCAGCAAGCTAGGAGGGAGGTACGGAAACATTCAGTACTTC. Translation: CASSKLGGRYGNIQYF.

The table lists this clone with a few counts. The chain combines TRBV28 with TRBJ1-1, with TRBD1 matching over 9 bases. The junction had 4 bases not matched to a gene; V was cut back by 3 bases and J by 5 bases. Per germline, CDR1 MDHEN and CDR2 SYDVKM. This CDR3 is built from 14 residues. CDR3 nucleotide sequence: TGTGCCAGCAGTTTCAGGACAGGGGTGACTGAAGCTTTCTTT. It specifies CASSFRTGVTEAFF.

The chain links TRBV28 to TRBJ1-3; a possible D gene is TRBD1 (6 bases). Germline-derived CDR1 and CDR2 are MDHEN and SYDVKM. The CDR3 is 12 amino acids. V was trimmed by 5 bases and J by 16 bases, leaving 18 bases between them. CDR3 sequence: CASSQKGHQGYF. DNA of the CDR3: TGTGCCAGCAGTCAAAAGGGACATCAAGGGTATTTT.

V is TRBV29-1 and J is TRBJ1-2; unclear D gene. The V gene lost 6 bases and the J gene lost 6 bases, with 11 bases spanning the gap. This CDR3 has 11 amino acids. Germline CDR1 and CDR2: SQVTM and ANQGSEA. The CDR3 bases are TGCAGCGTCGGACGGGGTGATGGCTACACCTTC. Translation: CSVGRGDGYTF. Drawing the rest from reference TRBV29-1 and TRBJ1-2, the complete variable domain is SAVISQKPSRDICQRGTSLTIQCQVDSQVTMMFWYRQQPGQSLTLIATANQGSEATYESGFVIDKFPISRPNLTFSTLTVSNMSPEDSSIYLCSVGRGDGYTFGSGTRLTVV.

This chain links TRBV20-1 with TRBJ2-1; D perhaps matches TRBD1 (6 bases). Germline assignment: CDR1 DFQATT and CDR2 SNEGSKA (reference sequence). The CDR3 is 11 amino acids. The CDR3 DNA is TGCGGTTGTAGGGGGTACAATGAGCAGTTCTTC. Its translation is CGCRGYNEQFF.

The CDR3 region has the DNA TGTGCCAGCAGTCAATTACCAGGGCAGTCGCCCCAGCATTTT. Its protein product is CASSQLPGQSPQHF. V is TRBV27 and J is TRBJ1-5; D might be TRBD1 (5 bases). CDR3 size: 14 residues. The V and J ends lost 5 bases and 9 bases respectively, with 17 bases between them. Germline V CDR1 and CDR2: MNHEY, SMNVEV (reference sequence).

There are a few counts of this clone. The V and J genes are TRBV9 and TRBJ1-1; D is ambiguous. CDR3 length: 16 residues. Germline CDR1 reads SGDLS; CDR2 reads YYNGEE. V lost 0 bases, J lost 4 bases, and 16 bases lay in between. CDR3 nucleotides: TGTGCCAGCAGCGTAGGTGGGTTTCGGGGAATCACTGAAGCTTTCTTT. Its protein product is CASSVGGFRGITEAFF.

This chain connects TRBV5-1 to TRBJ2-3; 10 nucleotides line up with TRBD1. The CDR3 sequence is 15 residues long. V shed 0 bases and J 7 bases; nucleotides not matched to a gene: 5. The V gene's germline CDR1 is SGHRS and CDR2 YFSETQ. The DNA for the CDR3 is TGCGCCAGCAGCTTGGAGGGACAGGGGTCAAATACGCAGTATTTT. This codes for CASSLEGQGSNTQYF.

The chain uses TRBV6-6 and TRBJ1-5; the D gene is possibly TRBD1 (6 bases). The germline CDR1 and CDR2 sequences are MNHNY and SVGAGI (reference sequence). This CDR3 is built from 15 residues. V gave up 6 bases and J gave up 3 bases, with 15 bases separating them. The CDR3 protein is CASRASGQSNQPQHF. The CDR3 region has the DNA TGTGCCAGCAGGGCCTCAGGACAGTCCAATCAGCCCCAGCATTTT.

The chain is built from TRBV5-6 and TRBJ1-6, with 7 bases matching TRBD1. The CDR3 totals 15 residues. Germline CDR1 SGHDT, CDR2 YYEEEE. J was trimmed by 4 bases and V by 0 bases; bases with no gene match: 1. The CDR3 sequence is CASSLAGGYNSPLHF. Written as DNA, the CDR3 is TGTGCCAGCAGCTTGGCAGGGGGTTATAATTCACCCCTCCACTTT.

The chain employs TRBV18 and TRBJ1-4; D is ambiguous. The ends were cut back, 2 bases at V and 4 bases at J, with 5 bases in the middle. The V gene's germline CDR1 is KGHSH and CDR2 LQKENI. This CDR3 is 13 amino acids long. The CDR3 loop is CASSPGRNEKLFF. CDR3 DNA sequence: TGTGCCAGCTCACCAGGGCGTAATGAAAAACTGTTTTTT. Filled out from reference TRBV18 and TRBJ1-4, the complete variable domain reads NAGVMQNPRHLVRRRGQEARLRCSPMKGHSHVYWYRQLPEEGLKFMVYLQKENIIDESGMPKERFSAEFPKEGPSILRIQQVVRGDSAAYFCASSPGRNEKLFFGSGTQLSVL.

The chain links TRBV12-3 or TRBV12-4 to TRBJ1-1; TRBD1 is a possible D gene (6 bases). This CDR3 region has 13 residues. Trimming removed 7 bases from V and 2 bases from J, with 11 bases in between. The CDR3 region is CASNRDTNTEAFF. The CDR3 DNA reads TGTGCCAGCAACCGGGACACAAACACTGAAGCTTTCTTT.

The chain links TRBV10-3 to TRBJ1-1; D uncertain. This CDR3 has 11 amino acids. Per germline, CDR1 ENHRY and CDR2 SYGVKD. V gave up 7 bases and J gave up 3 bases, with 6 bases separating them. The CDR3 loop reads CAIKGDTEAFF. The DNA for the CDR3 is TGTGCCATCAAGGGAGACACTGAAGCTTTCTTT.

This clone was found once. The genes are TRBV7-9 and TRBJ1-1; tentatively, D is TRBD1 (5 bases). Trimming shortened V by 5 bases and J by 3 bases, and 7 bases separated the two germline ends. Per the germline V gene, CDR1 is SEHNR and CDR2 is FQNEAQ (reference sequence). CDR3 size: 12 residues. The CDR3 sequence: CASSPRDTEAFF. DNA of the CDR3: TGTGCCAGCAGCCCCAGGGACACTGAAGCTTTCTTT.

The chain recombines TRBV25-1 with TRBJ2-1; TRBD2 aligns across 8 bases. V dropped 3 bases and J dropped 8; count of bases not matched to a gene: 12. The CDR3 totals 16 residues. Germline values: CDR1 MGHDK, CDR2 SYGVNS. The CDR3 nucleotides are TGTGCCAGCAGTGATTCTAGCGGGCGTTTAGAACATGAGCAGTTCTTC. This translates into CASSDSSGRLEHEQFF.

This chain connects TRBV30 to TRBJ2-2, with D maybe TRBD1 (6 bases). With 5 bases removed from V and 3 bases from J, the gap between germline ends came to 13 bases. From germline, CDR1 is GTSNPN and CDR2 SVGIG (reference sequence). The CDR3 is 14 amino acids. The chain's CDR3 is CAWHRDTYTGELFF. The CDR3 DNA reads TGTGCCTGGCACCGGGACACCTACACCGGGGAGCTGTTTTTT.

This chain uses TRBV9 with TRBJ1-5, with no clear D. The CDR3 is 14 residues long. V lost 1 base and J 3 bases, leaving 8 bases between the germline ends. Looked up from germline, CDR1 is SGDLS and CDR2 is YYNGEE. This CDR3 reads CASSVSGTNQPQHF. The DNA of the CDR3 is TGTGCCAGCAGCGTATCGGGTACCAATCAGCCCCAGCATTTT.